This T cell receptor (beta chain) originates from a study of T cells after yellow fever vaccination. The wider study: Those fractions that held only low numbers of cells were prepared using the SMART-Seq v4 Ultra Low Input RNA kit. General observations from the study: Weaker in magnitude, the secondary response showed a faster peak on day 5 versus 15.

Conversion of TCR transcripts into cDNA relied on 5'RACE template switching, which added a universal primer site and UMIs. From the 5' RACE reads, TCRdb called clonotypes with MiXCR, one entry per CDR3 protein. The sample lists 95,000 to 150,000 distinct CDR3 sequences, about 15% occurring once. The CDR3 spans 10 residues. Looked up from germline, CDR1 is SGDLS and CDR2 is YYNGEE. V was trimmed by 5 bases and J by 11 bases, leaving 7 bases between them. This clonotype was seen a handful of times. Its antigen remains unknown. The chain has TRBV9 and TRBJ1-4; no definite D call. This specimen consisted of CD8+ T cells sorted from PBMCs, obtained 5 days after the yellow fever booster vaccination. The clonotype originates from a man aged 18-30 years who received the YFV17D yellow fever vaccine. The CDR3 is CASRFRKLFF. Written as DNA, the CDR3 is TGTGCCAGCAGATTCAGGAAACTGTTTTTT.